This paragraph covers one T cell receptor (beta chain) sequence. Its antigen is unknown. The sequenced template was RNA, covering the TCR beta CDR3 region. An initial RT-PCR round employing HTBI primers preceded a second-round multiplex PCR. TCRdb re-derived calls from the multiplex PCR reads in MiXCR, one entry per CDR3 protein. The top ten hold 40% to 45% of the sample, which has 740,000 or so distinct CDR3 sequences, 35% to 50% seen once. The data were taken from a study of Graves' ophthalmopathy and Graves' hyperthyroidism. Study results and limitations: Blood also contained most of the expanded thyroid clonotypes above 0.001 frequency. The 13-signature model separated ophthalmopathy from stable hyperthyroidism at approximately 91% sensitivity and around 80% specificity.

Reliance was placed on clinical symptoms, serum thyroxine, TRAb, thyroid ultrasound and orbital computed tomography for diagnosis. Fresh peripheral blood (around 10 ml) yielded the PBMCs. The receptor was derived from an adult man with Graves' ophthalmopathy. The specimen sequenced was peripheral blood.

In DNA form, the CDR3 reads TGCGGCTCGGGGGGCAAGGGCACTGAAGCTTTCTTT. Its translation: CGSGGKGTEAFF. The chain joins TRBV20-1 to TRBJ1-1; D is possibly TRBD1 (6 bases). This CDR3 region has 12 residues. Germline CDR1 reads DFQATT; CDR2 reads SNEGSKA (reference sequence).